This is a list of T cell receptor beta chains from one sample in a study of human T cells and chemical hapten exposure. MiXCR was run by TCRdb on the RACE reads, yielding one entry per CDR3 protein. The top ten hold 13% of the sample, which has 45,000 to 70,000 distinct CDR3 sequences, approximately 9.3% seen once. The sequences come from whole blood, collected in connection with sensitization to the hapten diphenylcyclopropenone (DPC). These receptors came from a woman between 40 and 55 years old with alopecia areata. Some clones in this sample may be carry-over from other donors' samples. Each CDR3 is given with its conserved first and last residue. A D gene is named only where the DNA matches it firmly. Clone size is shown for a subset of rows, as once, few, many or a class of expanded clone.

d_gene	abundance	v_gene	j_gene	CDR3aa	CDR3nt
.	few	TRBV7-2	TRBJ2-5	CASSLDYDRPETQYF	TGTGCCAGCAGCTTGGACTATGACAGACCAGAGACCCAGTACTTC
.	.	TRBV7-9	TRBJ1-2	CASSPTTGYTQYGYTF	TGTGCCAGCAGCCCAACTACAGGGTATACCCAGTATGGCTACACCTTC
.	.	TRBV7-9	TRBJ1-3	CASSPPGPSSGNTIYF	TGTGCCAGCAGCCCTCCTGGACCGAGCTCTGGAAACACCATATATTTT
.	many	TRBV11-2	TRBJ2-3	CASSTRGGLGSTDTQYF	TGTGCCAGCAGCACCAGGGGGGGACTTGGTAGCACAGATACGCAGTATTTT
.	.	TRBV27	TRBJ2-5	CASSLYGGPQETQYF	TGTGCCAGCAGTTTATATGGCGGACCCCAAGAGACCCAGTACTTC
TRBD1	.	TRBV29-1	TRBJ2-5	CSVRQGARLETQYF	TGCAGCGTTAGACAGGGGGCGCGGTTGGAGACCCAGTACTTC
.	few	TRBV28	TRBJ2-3	CASRARGGRAGDTQYF	TGTGCCAGCAGAGCAAGAGGAGGGCGCGCCGGGGATACGCAGTATTTT
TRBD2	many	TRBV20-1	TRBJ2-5	CSARDRRSSGLQETQYF	TGCAGTGCTAGAGATCGTAGGTCTAGCGGGCTGCAAGAGACCCAGTACTTC
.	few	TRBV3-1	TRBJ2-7	CASSQGYSSYEQYF	TGTGCCAGCAGCCAGGGTTATTCCTCCTACGAGCAGTACTTC
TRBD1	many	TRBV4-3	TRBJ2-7	CASSHNDRQGTGQYF	TGCGCCAGCAGCCACAACGACCGACAGGGGACGGGGCAGTACTTC
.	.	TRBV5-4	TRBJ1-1	CASNLEGLRSEAFF	TGTGCCAGCAACTTAGAAGGGTTAAGGTCTGAAGCTTTCTTT
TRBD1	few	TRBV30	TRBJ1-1	CAWVLQGATEAFF	TGTGCCTGGGTATTACAGGGGGCCACTGAAGCTTTCTTT
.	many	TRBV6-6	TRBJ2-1	CASTNYDNEQFF	TGTGCCAGCACCAACTACGACAATGAGCAGTTCTTC
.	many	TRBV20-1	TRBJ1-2	CSARTRRAYGYTF	TGCAGTGCTAGAACCCGACGGGCCTATGGCTACACCTTC
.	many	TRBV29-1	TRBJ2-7	CSVGKGIYEQYF	TGCAGCGTTGGTAAGGGGATCTACGAGCAGTACTTC